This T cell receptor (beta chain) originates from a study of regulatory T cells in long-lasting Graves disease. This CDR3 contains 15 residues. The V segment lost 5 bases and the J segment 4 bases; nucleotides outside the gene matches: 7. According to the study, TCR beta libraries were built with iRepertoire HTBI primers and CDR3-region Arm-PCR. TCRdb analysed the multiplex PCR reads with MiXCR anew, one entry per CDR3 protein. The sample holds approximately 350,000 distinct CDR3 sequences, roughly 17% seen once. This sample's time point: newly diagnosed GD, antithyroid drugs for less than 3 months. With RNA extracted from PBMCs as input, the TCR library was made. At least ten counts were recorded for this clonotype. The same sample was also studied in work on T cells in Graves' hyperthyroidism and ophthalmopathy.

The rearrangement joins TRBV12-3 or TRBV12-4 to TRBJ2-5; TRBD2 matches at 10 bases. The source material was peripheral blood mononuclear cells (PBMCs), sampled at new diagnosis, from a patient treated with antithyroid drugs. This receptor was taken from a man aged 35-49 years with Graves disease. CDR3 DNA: TGTGCCAGCAGTCCCAGCGGGGGGGTACGAGAGACCCAGTACTTC. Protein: CASSPSGGVRETQYF.